This T cell receptor (beta chain) was sequenced for a study of T cells in Graves' hyperthyroidism and ophthalmopathy. Findings and caveats of the study: Most thyroid clonotypes that were expanded above 0.001 also turned up in blood. Through a model of 13 V-J features, ophthalmopathy was separated from stable hyperthyroidism. In validation, the model predicted ophthalmopathy. These predictions came a median about 6.5 months before onset.

V lost 1 base and J lost 3, with 18 bases in between. Germline V lookup: CDR1 PRHDT, CDR2 FYEKMQ (reference sequence). The CDR3 length is 17 residues. On this clonotype: The antigen is not known.

RNA transcripts provided the source from which TCR beta CDR3 regions were amplified. When the TCR CDR3 underwent first-round RT-PCR, the HTBI primer set was used. One entry per CDR3 protein results from TCRdb running MiXCR on the multiplex PCR reads. Of approximately 480,000 distinct CDR3 sequences listed, around 20% were seen once; the top ten hold around a quarter. Exclusion of a patient resulted from uncontrolled infection, other autoimmune disease, pregnancy or lactation. The J gene is TRBJ1-1, the V gene TRBV13; D is perhaps TRBD1 (6 bases). Material for sequencing was blood. This receptor was taken from a man aged 18 to 29 with Graves' hyperthyroidism. CDR3 coding DNA: TGTGCCAGCAGCTTAGAAGCGGGGGCTCTAGAAGACACTGAAGCTTTCTTT. Its protein product is CASSLEAGALEDTEAFF.